Shown below are 21 T cell receptor beta chains from a single sample sequenced in a study of OX40 agonist ivuxolimab in advanced cancers. Only in-frame clones appear in the TCRdb table, and some are missing; sequencing was by immunoSEQ multiplex PCR. The sample lists tens of thousands of clones, 65% to 80% occurring once. The starting material was CD4+ or CD8+ T cells sorted from blood, obtained in a trial of the OX40 agonist ivuxolimab. The receptor source for this set is an adult with an advanced solid tumor such as melanoma, head and neck, liver or kidney cancer.

This chain uses TRBV7-9 with TRBJ2-2; unclear D gene. This CDR3 spans 14 amino acids. Trimming removed 3 bases from V and 4 bases from J, with 9 bases in between. Per the germline V gene, CDR1 is SEHNR and CDR2 is FQNEAQ (reference sequence). CDR3 sequence: CASSLMSSTGELFF. CDR3 sequence (DNA): TGTGCCAGCAGCTTGATGTCATCCACCGGGGAGCTGTTTTTT.

V usage is TRBV4-2 and J usage is TRBJ2-1; a possible D gene is TRBD1 (5 bases). V dropped 5 bases and J dropped 2 bases, with 16 bases sitting between them. Germline CDR1 LGHNA, CDR2 YNFKEQ. The CDR3 runs 16 residues. The CDR3 sequence: CASSASYRITYNEQFF. The DNA for the CDR3 is TGTGCCAGCAGCGCAAGTTACAGGATCACCTACAATGAGCAGTTCTTC.

This chain links TRBV5-4 with TRBJ1-2; TRBD1 is a possible D gene (6 bases). Trimming took off 0 bases at V and 4 bases at J, with 10 bases between the two ends. The CDR3 extends over 14 amino acids. The germline V gene encodes CDR1 SGHNT and CDR2 YYREEE (reference sequence). The CDR3 spells CASSLGTEIYGYTF. The CDR3 DNA reads TGTGCCAGCAGCTTGGGGACAGAGATCTATGGCTACACCTTC.

The sample holds one count of this clone. The rearrangement links TRBV19 to TRBJ2-7; D remains ambiguous. Germline CDR1 LNHDA, CDR2 SQIVND (reference sequence). This CDR3 spans 15 amino acids. The germline V and J ends were trimmed by 3 bases and 2 bases, with 14 bases remaining between them. The CDR3 sequence is CASSISAGSTYEQYF. Written as DNA, the CDR3 is TGTGCCAGTAGTATCTCAGCAGGTTCAACCTACGAGCAGTACTTC.

The chain links TRBV7-9 to TRBJ2-5, with D possibly being TRBD1 or TRBD2 (6 bases each). Germline CDR1 and CDR2: SEHNR and FQNEAQ (reference sequence). Between the trimmed V and J ends, which lost 5 bases and 1 base, there was a span of 17 bases. This CDR3 has 16 residues. The DNA of the CDR3 is TGTGCCAGCAGCCGAGGAGGGGGAAACCCCCAAGAGACCCAGTACTTC. It yields the protein CASSRGGGNPQETQYF. Supplemented by reference TRBV7-9 and TRBJ2-5, the full variable domain reads DTGVSQNPRHKITKRGQNVTFRCDPISEHNRLYWYRQTLGQGPEFLTYFQNEAQLEKSRLLSDRFSAERPKGSFSTLEIQRTEQGDSAMYLCASSRGGGNPQETQYFGPGTRLLVL.

The chain has TRBV19 and TRBJ2-1, with 7 bases fitting TRBD1. This CDR3 is 15 amino acids long. Germline-derived CDR1 and CDR2 are LNHDA and SQIVND (reference sequence). The V and J ends lost 3 bases and 3 bases, in that order; junction bases with no gene match: 5. This chain's CDR3 is CASSIAQGNYNEQFF. For the CDR3, the DNA is TGTGCCAGTAGTATTGCACAGGGGAACTACAATGAGCAGTTCTTC.

The table lists this clone with a few counts. The chain joins TRBV5-5 to TRBJ1-4; D is undetermined. Per the germline V gene, CDR1 is SGHKS and CDR2 is YYEKEE (reference sequence). V was clipped by 5 bases and J by 0 bases, with 8 bases between them. The CDR3 runs to 14 residues. CDR3 in DNA: TGTGCCAGCAGGGTGTCATCAACTAATGAAAAACTGTTTTTT. Its translation is CASRVSSTNEKLFF.

The chain has TRBV6-4 and TRBJ1-6, with 7 bases that match TRBD1. V dropped 0 bases and J dropped 9; count of bases not matched to a gene: 8. The germline V gene has CDR1 MRHNA and CDR2 SNTAGT. This CDR3 spans 16 amino acids. DNA for the CDR3: TGTGCCAGCAGTGACTCGAACAGGGGAGGTGGTTCACCCCTCCACTTT. Its translation: CASSDSNRGGGSPLHF.

This clone was counted a few times. The rearrangement uses TRBV7-2 and TRBJ1-6, with 8 bases identical to TRBD1. Germline CDR1 and CDR2: SGHTA and FQGNSA. V was pared by 3 bases and J by 9 bases, with 7 bases of the junction left unmatched. The CDR3 is made up of 15 amino acids. CDR3 region: CASSLGQAGLSPLHF. The CDR3 DNA reads as TGTGCCAGCAGCTTGGGACAGGCGGGTCTTTCACCCCTCCACTTT. Filled out from reference TRBV7-2 and TRBJ1-6, the complete variable domain reads GAGVSQSPSNKVTEKGKDVELRCDPISGHTALYWYRQSLGQGLEFLIYFQGNSAPDKSGLPSDRFSAERTGGSVSTLTIQRTQQEDSAVYLCASSLGQAGLSPLHFGNGTRLTVT.

The rearrangement uses TRBV6-5 and TRBJ1-5; TRBD1 might be the D (6 bases). This CDR3 contains 13 residues. Germline V gene lookup returns CDR1 MNHEY and CDR2 SVGAGI. V shed 6 bases and J shed 3 bases, with 9 bases lying between them. CDR3 in DNA: TGTGCCAGCAGAGGACAGCCCAATCAGCCCCAGCATTTT. Encoded protein: CASRGQPNQPQHF.

By its share, this clone is medium-sized. The J gene is TRBJ1-5, the V gene TRBV10-3; D gene ambiguous. The CDR3 contains 12 residues. Germline loops: CDR1 ENHRY, CDR2 SYGVKD. Between the trimmed V and J ends, which lost 3 bases and 4 bases, there was a span of 4 bases. CDR3 protein: CAISDSNQPQHF. The CDR3 coding sequence is TGTGCCATCAGTGATTCGAATCAGCCCCAGCATTTT.

The genes are TRBV30 and TRBJ2-3, with 10 positions matching TRBD2. J lost 1 base, V lost 8 bases, and 3 bases had no gene match. Germline V gene lookup returns CDR1 GTSNPN and CDR2 SVGIG (reference sequence). CDR3 length equals 13 residues. Written as DNA, the CDR3 is TGTGCCGCCCTAGCGGGGGGCACAGATACGCAGTATTTT. It encodes CAALAGGTDTQYF. Looking up the rest from reference TRBV30 and TRBJ2-3 gives the full variable domain: SQTIHQWPATLVQPVGSPLSLECTVEGTSNPNLYWYRQAAGRGLQLLFYSVGIGQISSEVPQNLSASRPQDRQFILSSKKLLLSDSGFYLCAALAGGTDTQYFGPGTRLTVL.

The chain uses TRBV30 and TRBJ2-7; D is unresolved. Germline V lookup: CDR1 GTSNPN, CDR2 SVGIG (reference sequence). There are 11 residues in the CDR3. Trimming removed 8 bases at V and 9 bases at J, with 17 bases between. DNA for the CDR3: TGTGCCGGGTCTCAAGACTCCTCGCAGTACTTC. Translated, it gives CAGSQDSSQYF.

The chain employs TRBV9 and TRBJ2-3; D may match TRBD1 or TRBD2 (5 bases each). The germline V gene encodes CDR1 SGDLS and CDR2 YYNGEE. V was trimmed by 5 bases and J by 5 bases, leaving 9 bases between them. The CDR3 runs to 12 residues. CDR3 loop: CASRGGGDTQYF. CDR3 nucleotide sequence: TGTGCCAGCAGGGGTGGGGGAGATACGCAGTATTTT.

V gene TRBV5-1 combines with J gene TRBJ2-5; the D is unclear. Germline CDR1 is SGHRS and CDR2 is YFSETQ. This CDR3 is built from 11 residues. V dropped 2 bases and J dropped 4 bases, with 3 bases sitting between them. The CDR3 DNA sequence: TGCGCCAGCAGCTTATCAGAGACCCAGTACTTC. Translation: CASSLSETQYF.

The sample holds a few counts of this clone. CDR3 sequence: CASKGQGAWQPQHF. The CDR3 bases are TGTGCCAGTAAGGGACAGGGGGCTTGGCAGCCCCAGCATTTT. The chain joins TRBV19 to TRBJ1-5, with 12 positions matching TRBD1. Trimming removed 7 bases from V and 7 bases from J; junction bases left unmatched: 5. The CDR3 totals 14 residues. Germline CDR1 reads LNHDA; CDR2 reads SQIVND (reference sequence).

The chain recombines TRBV7-2 with TRBJ2-1, with D maybe TRBD2 (6 bases). V was shortened by 4 bases and J by 7 bases, with 17 bases between the two germline ends. Germline values: CDR1 SGHTA, CDR2 FQGNSA. This CDR3 is 15 amino acids long. The DNA of the CDR3 is TGTGCCAGCAGCTCCGGGACTCCATGGGGGAATGAGCAGTTCTTC. It specifies CASSSGTPWGNEQFF.

This clone was picked up one time. The chain couples TRBV4-2 to TRBJ1-4; no clear D gene. CDR1 and CDR2 (germline): LGHNA, YNFKEQ. The CDR3 spans 15 residues. V was cut by 0 bases and J by 5 bases, with 10 bases left in between. The CDR3 nucleotides read TGTGCCAGCAGCCAAGAGGGGAAGGACAATGAAAAACTGTTTTTT. Translation: CASSQEGKDNEKLFF.

This clone qualifies as medium-sized. The rearrangement joins TRBV10-1 to TRBJ2-7, with D perhaps TRBD1 (5 bases). Germline-derived CDR1 and CDR2 are WNHNN and SYGVQD (reference sequence). V lost 0 bases and J 6 bases, leaving 9 bases between the germline ends. The length of the CDR3 is 13 residues. The CDR3 loop is CASSESKGFEQYF. In nucleotides, the CDR3 is TGCGCCAGCAGTGAGTCAAAGGGGTTCGAGCAGTACTTC.

This sequence joins TRBV6-6 and TRBJ1-3; D gene ambiguous. The germline CDR1 and CDR2 sequences are MNHNY and SVGAGI (reference sequence). CDR3 length: 12 residues. V was trimmed by 6 bases and J by 7 bases, leaving 10 bases between them. The DNA of the CDR3 is TGTGCCAGCAGGGCTCTATTGAACACCATATATTTT. Protein: CASRALLNTIYF.

The V gene is TRBV4-2, the J gene TRBJ1-2, with D maybe TRBD1 (5 bases). The V end was cut by 0 bases, the J end by 3 bases, with 11 bases between. The CDR3 runs to 15 residues. Germline V lookup: CDR1 LGHNA, CDR2 YNFKEQ. Here the CDR3 reads CASSQDPRDDYGYTF. The CDR3 nucleotides read TGTGCCAGCAGCCAAGATCCCAGGGATGACTATGGCTACACCTTC.